This T cell receptor (beta chain) appears in the sequencing data of a study of Graves' ophthalmopathy and Graves' hyperthyroidism. V shed 0 bases and J 1 base; nucleotides not matched to a gene: 12. This CDR3 is 17 amino acids long. Germline CDR1 is DFQATT and CDR2 is SNEGSKA (reference sequence). Certain patients were not enrolled. These were patients with other autoimmune diseases, uncontrolled infections, pregnancy or lactation. CDR3 regions of TCR beta were amplified from RNA transcripts. The first round was an RT-PCR with HTBI primers, and the second round was a multiplex PCR. From the multiplex PCR reads, TCRdb called clonotypes with MiXCR, one entry per CDR3 protein. Among about 740,000 distinct CDR3 sequences listed, 40% were seen once.

The clonotype originates from an adult man with Graves' ophthalmopathy. Sequences were obtained from peripheral blood. This sequence joins TRBV20-1 and TRBJ2-7, with TRBD1 matching over 7 bases. The CDR3 here is CSAREQMGQLMSYEQYF. In DNA, the CDR3 is TGCAGTGCTAGAGAACAAATGGGACAGTTAATGTCCTACGAGCAGTACTTC.